This T cell receptor (beta chain) stems from a study of T cells in Graves' hyperthyroidism and ophthalmopathy. Study-level background: Peripheral blood was obtained at initial diagnosis, preceding any treatment.

The CDR3 is made up of 15 amino acids. From germline, CDR1 is SGHTA and CDR2 FQGNSA. Trimming pared 5 bases from V and 0 bases from J, leaving 11 bases between. Uncontrolled infection, other autoimmune disease, pregnancy or lactation barred patients from enrollment. Note on this clonotype: Its specificity is unknown.

The study, taken as a whole, reports: Most expanded thyroid clonotypes above 0.001 also appeared in blood.

Using RNA transcripts as the source, TCR beta CDR3 regions were amplified. The HTBI primer set served for first-round RT-PCR of the TCR CDR3. TCRdb redid the calling of the multiplex PCR reads with MiXCR, one entry per CDR3 protein. Among about 350,000 distinct CDR3 sequences, 14% were seen once, and the ten largest hold 20% to 25%. This receptor was obtained from a woman between 25 and 40 years old with Graves' hyperthyroidism. The gene calls are TRBV7-2 and TRBJ1-3; D not certain. Sequenced input: blood. Here the CDR3 DNA reads TGTGCCAGCAGCCTTTTCTCCAGCTCTGGAAACACCATATATTTT. Translation gives CASSLFSSSGNTIYF.